What follows are 4 T cell receptor beta chains derived from one specimen sequenced in a study of somatic mutations in cytotoxic T cells in rheumatoid arthritis. The assay was immunoSEQ multiplex PCR, and TCRdb's table has in-frame clones only and misses some. The sample comprises around 20,000 clones, 75% to 90% of which are singletons, and around an eighth rests with the top ten. The sequenced material came from CD8+ T cells sorted from blood. The receptors were sampled from an adult with rheumatoid arthritis.

This clone was counted a single time. The rearrangement uses TRBV29-1 and TRBJ2-5; TRBD1 might be the D (5 bases). V lost 0 bases and J 5 bases, leaving 22 bases between the germline ends. The germline gives CDR1 SQVTM, CDR2 ANQGSEA. The CDR3 contains 17 residues. The CDR3: CSVEEYVSGLRDETQYF. DNA of the CDR3: TGCAGCGTTGAAGAATATGTTAGTGGTCTCAGGGATGAGACCCAGTACTTC.

The rearrangement uses TRBV7-2 and TRBJ2-7; 9 bases fit TRBD1. With V trimmed by 6 bases and J by 2 bases, 8 bases remained unmatched. Per germline, CDR1 SGHTA and CDR2 FQGNSA. The CDR3 length is 15 residues. The CDR3 loop reads CASSTPGQGTYEQYF. The CDR3 region has the DNA TGTGCCAGCAGTACCCCGGGACAGGGTACCTACGAGCAGTACTTC.

The chain carries TRBV4-3 and TRBJ2-1, with TRBD1 identical over 9 bases. The germline V gene encodes CDR1 LGHNA and CDR2 YSLEER. V shed 0 bases, J shed 9 bases, and the junction held 6 bases outside the gene matches. The CDR3 extends over 15 amino acids. CDR3: CASSQEWDRVSEQFF. The DNA for the CDR3 is TGCGCCAGCAGCCAAGAATGGGACAGGGTATCTGAGCAGTTCTTC.

The chain links TRBV18 to TRBJ1-2; 10 nucleotides line up with TRBD1. Germline V gene sequence: CDR1 KGHSH, CDR2 LQKENI. V lost 6 bases and J lost 2; bases outside the gene matches: 12. The CDR3 spans 17 residues. The CDR3 protein is CASSHRDRGSKNYGYTF. The CDR3 coding sequence is TGTGCCAGCTCCCACCGGGACAGGGGAAGTAAGAACTATGGCTACACCTTC.